What follows is one TCR beta chain and its context. Its target is not known. One junction end disagrees with the germline gene, perhaps due to a read error. This entry belongs to a study of tumor and adjacent non-tumor tissue in lung cancer. About the research overall: Histology: 11 to 13 adenocarcinoma, a couple of squamous cell carcinoma, 1 small cell lung cancer.

General study points: Top 100 clones took a larger repertoire share in normal lung. Tumor tissue had significantly higher TCR diversity than normal lung.

Germline CDR1 reads MNHNS; CDR2 reads SASEGT. The CDR3 runs 14 residues. The template was RNA from unsorted bulk tissue. This non-tumor lung sample came from over 3 cm beyond the tumor edge. Between August and November 2014, newly diagnosed, chemotherapy-naive lung cancer patients underwent thoracic surgery in China. Three rounds of nested PCR, following a modified ARM-PCR protocol, produced the TCRbeta library. MiXCR was run by TCRdb on the multiplex PCR reads, yielding one entry per CDR3 protein. Of 65,000 to 75,000 distinct CDR3 sequences in the sample, more than 75% were seen once. The chain couples TRBV6-1 to TRBJ1-5; tentatively, D is TRBD2 (7 bases). The assigned J gene may be wrong: the sequence end matches TRBJ2-3 better. The sequence was obtained from a man aged 55 to 69 with non-small cell lung cancer. Material: distant non-tumor lung tissue. The CDR3 DNA is TGTGACAGCAGTGGGGGGGGCGAAAATCAGCCCCAGTATTTT. Translation: CDSSGGGENQPQYF.